Presented here are 10 T cell receptor beta chains from one specimen sequenced in a study of OX40 agonist ivuxolimab in advanced cancers. The method behind the library was the immunoSEQ multiplex PCR assay. TCRdb retrieved this table from immuneACCESS and kept in-frame rearrangements only. Not all clones are present; in checked studies, unresolved V genes account for under half, and no reason is known for the remainder. For this sample there are some 64,000 clones; around 90% appear just once. 25% of the sample is in the top ten clones. This specimen consisted of CD4+ or CD8+ T cells sorted from blood, obtained in a trial of the OX40 agonist ivuxolimab. The receptors shown here come from an adult with an advanced solid tumor such as melanoma, head and neck, liver or kidney cancer.

The chain joins TRBV28 to TRBJ2-2; tentatively, D is TRBD2 (6 bases). Germline V gene lookup returns CDR1 MDHEN and CDR2 SYDVKM. V was clipped by 8 bases and J by 0 bases, with 19 bases between them. This CDR3 contains 17 residues. CDR3 loop: CASLAAEALANTGELFF. Written as DNA, the CDR3 is TGTGCCAGCTTAGCGGCAGAAGCCCTCGCGAACACCGGGGAGCTGTTTTTT.

V gene TRBV2 combines with J gene TRBJ1-1, with D unclear. CDR3 length: 12 residues. Deletions cut 7 bases from V and 4 bases from J, with 10 bases between. Germline V gene data show CDR1 as SNHLY and CDR2 as FYNNEI. The CDR3 sequence: CASTATSTEAFF. Written as DNA, the CDR3 is TGTGCCAGCACAGCTACAAGCACTGAAGCTTTCTTT.

This chain joins TRBV6-6 and TRBJ1-4; D is unclear. This CDR3 region has 12 residues. Germline CDR1 and CDR2: MNHNY and SVGAGI (reference sequence). Trimming took off 5 bases at V and 13 bases at J, with 14 bases between the two ends. CDR3 DNA: TGTGCCAGCAGTCCAACCCCCAGTATACTGTTTTTT. It codes for CASSPTPSILFF.

V usage is TRBV5-1 and J usage is TRBJ2-7; 12 bases are shared with TRBD1. Germline CDR1 is SGHRS and CDR2 is YFSETQ. V trimming: 0 bases; J trimming: 7 bases; junction bases outside the gene matches: 5. The CDR3 has 15 residues. The CDR3 bases are TGCGCCAGCAGCTTGGCCGGGACAGGGGGCGTAGAGCAGTACTTC. Amino acids: CASSLAGTGGVEQYF.

CDR3 DNA: TGCGCCAGCAGCCAAGATCGTGGCTCCTACGAGCAGTACTTC. Translation gives CASSQDRGSYEQYF. The chain carries TRBV4-3 and TRBJ2-7; D unclear. The germline V gene has CDR1 LGHNA and CDR2 YSLEER. There are 14 residues in the CDR3. Trimming took off 0 bases at V and 0 bases at J, with 6 bases between the two ends.

The chain has TRBV29-1 and TRBJ2-1, with 10 bases lining up with TRBD2. With V trimmed by 3 bases and J by 9 bases, 5 bases remained unmatched. The germline gives CDR1 SQVTM, CDR2 ANQGSEA. CDR3 size: 13 residues. CDR3 bases: TGCAGCGTTGAGCTAGCGGGAGCGGGTGAGCAGTTCTTC. This translates into CSVELAGAGEQFF.

The V call is TRBV30, the J call TRBJ2-7; the match to TRBD2 covers 7 bases. Germline V CDR1 and CDR2: GTSNPN, SVGIG (reference sequence). V shed 2 bases and J 3 bases; nucleotides not matched to a gene: 4. The CDR3 has 13 amino acids. In DNA, the CDR3 is TGTGCCTGGAGTACCGGGAGGAACTACGAGCAGTACTTC. Translating gives CAWSTGRNYEQYF.

This sequence joins TRBV30 and TRBJ1-2, with 8 bases lining up with TRBD1. Germline V gene data show CDR1 as GTSNPN and CDR2 as SVGIG (reference sequence). V shed 0 bases, J shed 6 bases, and the junction held 3 bases outside the gene matches. This CDR3 has 13 amino acids. CDR3 loop: CAWSVGQGHGYTF. CDR3 DNA: TGTGCCTGGAGTGTTGGACAGGGACATGGCTACACCTTC.

The J gene is TRBJ1-1, the V gene TRBV30; no clear D. The germline V gene has CDR1 GTSNPN and CDR2 SVGIG (reference sequence). V was shortened by 0 bases and J by 1 base, with 3 bases between the two germline ends. This CDR3 is 12 amino acids long. This CDR3 reads CAWSVWNTEAFF. The CDR3 DNA is TGTGCCTGGAGTGTCTGGAACACTGAAGCTTTCTTT. Supplemented by reference TRBV30 and TRBJ1-1, the full variable domain reads SQTIHQWPATLVQPVGSPLSLECTVEGTSNPNLYWYRQAAGRGLQLLFYSVGIGQISSEVPQNLSASRPQDRQFILSSKKLLLSDSGFYLCAWSVWNTEAFFGQGTRLTVV.

The J gene is TRBJ1-2, the V gene TRBV2, with 9 bases identical to TRBD1. There are 13 residues in the CDR3. Germline V lookup: CDR1 SNHLY, CDR2 FYNNEI. The trim removed 6 bases at V and 6 bases at J, leaving 5 bases unmatched. CDR3: CASRKDRGHGYTF. CDR3 nucleotides: TGTGCCAGCAGAAAGGACAGGGGACATGGCTACACCTTC.